Included here is one TCR beta chain sequence, with context. Its binding antigen is unknown. From cysteine to phenylalanine, the CDR3 is 12 amino acids long. Only the protein sequence is given. Looking up the germline V gene yields CDR1 MNHEY and CDR2 SVGEGT. This entry comes from a study of CXCR3-negative and CXCR3-positive naive CD8 T cells (dated by TCRdb to the late 2010s). In terms of the full investigation: In total, roughly 140 million TRB reads were obtained, which works out to roughly 1.5 +/- 0.3 million reads per library. The diversity and physicochemical repertoire analyses included under 12 donors pooled from two independent experiments. For the TRBV-TRBJ cluster analysis, the naive subsets came from 5 or 6 donors, while the memory cells came from 3 donors.

Summary of the overall study and its limitations: Because surface CD5, which is linked to self-reactivity in mice, was comparable between the naive subsets, TCR interaction strength was also inferred from the physicochemical properties of TRB CDR3s. Both naive subsets had comparably high repertoire diversity, while memory CD8+ T cells had much lower repertoire diversity. Similar TRBV-TRBJ usage was shown by naive CXCR3-negative and CXCR3-positive cells from the same donor, whereas distinct patterns were shown by memory cells. Freshly isolated PBMCs were used for most assays because CXCR3 expression partially decreased after cryopreservation.

Sequencer: NextSeq 550. The Human TCR Profiling Kit (MiLaboratory) was used to make UMI-labeled 5' RACE TRB cDNA libraries. cDNA synthesis used the entire amount of extracted RNA, and PCR amplification then used the entire amount of cDNA produced. Libraries were prepared in parallel using an identical number of PCR cycles. For the original study's pipeline: About 50,000 +/- 10,000 unique UMI-labeled TRB cDNA molecules per library were extracted with MIGEC and MiXCR, with at least two reads per UMI required. An average of approximately 40,000 +/- 10,000 functional in-frame TRB CDR3 nucleotide clonotypes without stop codons was found per library. After downsampling to 5000 UMI-labeled TRB molecules per sample, diversity metrics, including normalized Shannon-Wiener and Chao1, were computed in VDJtools. VDJtools was used to calculate clonotype-size-weighted physicochemical properties of the central five CDR3 residues, namely interaction energy, strength, volume and Kidera factor 4. After the reads were reprocessed by TCRdb, one entry was made per CDR3 protein sequence, with no DNA. The V and J calls follow TCRdb's processing rather than the paper's. This specimen's table enumerates roughly 39,000 distinct CDR3 sequences. The ten largest clones capture roughly 10% of the sample.

For every CD8+ T cell subset, 300,000 cells were flow-sorted straight into RLT lysis buffer, and each subset was sorted in triplicate. Standard density gradient centrifugation was used to isolate peripheral blood mononuclear cells from buffy coats. An RNeasy Mini Kit was used to extract total RNA from the sorted cells. Sequencing used memory CD8+ T cells from blood. Per the publication, the cell subset or site label means: conventional CD8+ memory T cells (TMEM), sorted as controls. The rearrangement combines TRBV6-2 or TRBV6-3 with TRBJ2-1. The receptor was derived from a human donor in good health. Some clones in this sample may be carry-over from other donors' samples. The CDR3 reads CASSYGVDEQFF.